This T cell receptor beta chain was identified during a study of metastatic and nonmetastatic thyroid tumors. In the study overall: Repertoires from blood and tumor or nodule tissue of malignant and benign thyroid patients were compared.

Study observations and caveats: It was reportedly found that TCR beta diversity was significantly higher in malignant thyroid tumors than in benign nodules, a difference seen in both blood and tumor samples.

TCRdb re-called the PCR reads with MiXCR. The data hold around 25,000 clones, with 10% to 15% observed a single time. The CDR3 spans 14 residues. Trimming left V 7 bases short and J 9 bases short, with 19 bases between. The germline V gene has CDR1 SGHVS and CDR2 FNYEAQ. This clone was counted ten times or more. Its antigen is undetermined. All patients were untreated before thyroid surgery. The chain uses TRBV7-6 and TRBJ2-1; D gene uncertain. The receptor's source is a female donor with papillary thyroid cancer or a benign thyroid nodule (not recorded which). Some clones in this sample may be carry-over from other donors' samples. Sample: blood. The CDR3 spells CASTTIQDLGEQFF. The CDR3 DNA follows: TGTGCCAGCACGACAATCCAGGACCTCGGTGAGCAGTTCTTC.